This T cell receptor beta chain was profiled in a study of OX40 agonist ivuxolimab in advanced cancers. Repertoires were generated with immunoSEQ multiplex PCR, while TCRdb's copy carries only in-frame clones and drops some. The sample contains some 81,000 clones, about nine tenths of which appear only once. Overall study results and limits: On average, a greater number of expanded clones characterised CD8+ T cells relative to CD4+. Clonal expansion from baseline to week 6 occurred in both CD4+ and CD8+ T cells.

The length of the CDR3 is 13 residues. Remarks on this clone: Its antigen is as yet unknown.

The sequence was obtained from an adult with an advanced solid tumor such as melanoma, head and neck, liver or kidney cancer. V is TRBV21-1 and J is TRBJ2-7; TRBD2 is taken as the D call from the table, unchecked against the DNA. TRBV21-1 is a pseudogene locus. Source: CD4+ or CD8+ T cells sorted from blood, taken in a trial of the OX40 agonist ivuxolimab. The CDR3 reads CAPRGRRSYEQYF. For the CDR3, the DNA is TGTGCCCCCAGAGGGAGGCGTTCCTACGAGCAGTACTTC.